This passage covers 12 T cell receptor beta chains from one sample sequenced in a study of PD-L1 blockade in urothelial cancer. Time point indicated: pretreatment peripheral blood. The repertoire was sequenced with immunoSEQ multiplex PCR; TCRdb's copy has only in-frame clones and lacks some. The sample has roughly 17,000 clones; about 88% are singletons. This sample comprised PBMCs, obtained around atezolizumab (anti-PD-L1) treatment. These receptors all stem from a man aged 70-80 years with urothelial cancer.

The chain joins TRBV6-5 to TRBJ2-1, with a possible D match to TRBD2 (5 bases). The germline CDR1 and CDR2 sequences are MNHEY and SVGAGI. This CDR3 has 14 residues. Trimming cost V 6 bases and J 4 bases, with 13 bases left between them. CDR3 coding DNA: TGTGCCAGCAGGTCCCGGGGTGGATACAATGAGCAGTTCTTC. This translates into CASRSRGGYNEQFF.

The count of this clone is one. V gene TRBV11-2 combines with J gene TRBJ2-7, with TRBD1 matching 9 bases. The CDR3 consists of 14 residues. Germline V gene sequence: CDR1 SGHAT, CDR2 FQNNGV. The V and J ends lost 4 bases and 2 bases, in that order; junction bases with no gene match: 3. For the CDR3, the DNA is TGTGCCAGCAGCTCGGGGACAGGGACCTACGAGCAGTACTTC. It codes for CASSSGTGTYEQYF.

This chain uses TRBV9 with TRBJ2-2, with a possible D match to TRBD2 (6 bases). The CDR3 spans 15 residues. CDR1 and CDR2 from the germline V gene are SGDLS and YYNGEE. Trimming stripped 7 bases from V and 1 base from J, with 14 bases between. CDR3 in DNA: TGTGCCAGCGGCCGCGGGGAGCGGAACACCGGGGAGCTGTTTTTT. Its translation: CASGRGERNTGELFF.

The rearrangement links TRBV2 to TRBJ2-3; 9 positions match TRBD2. V lost 3 bases, J lost 3 bases, and 7 bases stayed unmatched. CDR1 is SNHLY, CDR2 FYNNEI, per germline. This CDR3 region has 16 residues. In DNA form, the CDR3 reads TGTGCCAGCAGTGACCGGGCGCTAGCGGGAACAGATACGCAGTATTTT. This sequence encodes CASSDRALAGTDTQYF.

In the case of this clone: The junction differs from germline at one of its ends, possibly a read error. This chain connects TRBV10-3 to TRBJ2-6, with 7 bases identical to TRBD1. CDR3 length: 13 residues. CDR1 and CDR2 (germline): ENHRY, SYGVKD. CDR3 loop: CAISVEGANVLTF. CDR3 DNA sequence: TGTGCCATCAGTGTAGAGGGGGCTAACGTCCTGACTTTC.

This clone was seen just once. The V and J genes are TRBV27 and TRBJ2-5; TRBD1 matches 9 bases. V dropped 6 bases and J dropped 6; count of bases not matched to a gene: 2. This CDR3 has 12 residues. Germline V gene data show CDR1 as MNHEY and CDR2 as SMNVEV (reference sequence). The CDR3 nucleotides are TGTGCCAGCAGGACAGGGGGTCAGACCCAGTACTTC. Translated, it gives CASRTGGQTQYF.

This clone was seen only once. The gene calls are TRBV9 and TRBJ2-2; tentatively, D is TRBD1 (5 bases). Germline lookup yields CDR1 SGDLS and CDR2 YYNGEE. This CDR3 contains 15 residues. Trimming took 3 bases from V and 1 from J, leaving 10 bases between them. DNA of the CDR3: TGTGCCAGCAGCGCCCAGGGTATGAACACCGGGGAGCTGTTTTTT. Translated, it gives CASSAQGMNTGELFF.

V and J are TRBV28 and TRBJ2-3, with a tentative D call TRBD1 (5 bases). CDR3 length: 13 amino acids. Germline V gives CDR1 MDHEN, CDR2 SYDVKM. The ends were cut back, 3 bases at V and 9 bases at J, with 13 bases in the middle. CDR3 coding DNA: TGTGCCAGCAGTTTGCCTCCATGGGGCACGCAGTATTTT. Residues: CASSLPPWGTQYF.

This clone was counted a single time. The rearrangement uses TRBV10-3 and TRBJ1-2, with a tentative D call TRBD1 (6 bases). The CDR3 has 15 amino acids. The V gene lost 4 bases and the J gene lost 4 bases, with 16 bases spanning the gap. Germline loops: CDR1 ENHRY, CDR2 SYGVKD. CDR3 in amino acids: CAISVPRGQTYGYTF. The DNA of the CDR3 is TGTGCCATCAGTGTTCCAAGAGGACAGACCTATGGCTACACCTTC.

The chain is built from TRBV9 and TRBJ2-7; 8 nucleotides match TRBD1. The CDR3 runs 15 residues. With 2 bases clipped from V and 7 bases from J, the junction kept 11 bases outside the gene matches. Germline V gene sequence: CDR1 SGDLS, CDR2 YYNGEE. The CDR3, as DNA: TGTGCCAGCAGCGTCAGAGGACAGGGTTCTGGAGAGCAGTACTTC. Residues: CASSVRGQGSGEQYF.

As DNA, the CDR3 is TGCGCCAGCAGCTTGGCCGGGACCGGGGAGCTGTTTTTT. This translates into CASSLAGTGELFF. The V gene is TRBV5-1, the J gene TRBJ2-2; D is unresolved. Trimming left V 0 bases short and J 5 bases short, with 5 bases between. The CDR3 sequence is 13 residues long. Germline V lookup: CDR1 SGHRS, CDR2 YFSETQ.

The V and J genes are TRBV6-1 and TRBJ1-1; D uncertain. Deletions cut 2 bases from V and 5 bases from J, with 9 bases between. From germline, CDR1 is MNHNS and CDR2 SASEGT. The CDR3 covers 13 residues. The CDR3 is CASSEIEFTEAFF. As DNA, the CDR3 is TGTGCCAGCAGTGAAATTGAGTTTACTGAAGCTTTCTTT.